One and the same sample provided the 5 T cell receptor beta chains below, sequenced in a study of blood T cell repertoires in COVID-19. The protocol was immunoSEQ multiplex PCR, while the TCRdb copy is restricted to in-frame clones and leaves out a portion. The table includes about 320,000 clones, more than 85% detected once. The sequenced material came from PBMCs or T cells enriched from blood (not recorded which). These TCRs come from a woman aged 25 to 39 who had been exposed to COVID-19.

For the CDR3, the DNA is TGCGCCAGCAGCTTGTGGGGGTCGGAGGGGAAAGAAAAACTGTTTTTT. Its translation: CASSLWGSEGKEKLFF. This chain links TRBV5-1 with TRBJ1-4; tentatively, D is TRBD1 (5 bases). V was shortened by 1 base and J by 8 bases, with 18 bases between the two germline ends. Germline V gives CDR1 SGHRS, CDR2 YFSETQ. The CDR3 totals 16 residues.

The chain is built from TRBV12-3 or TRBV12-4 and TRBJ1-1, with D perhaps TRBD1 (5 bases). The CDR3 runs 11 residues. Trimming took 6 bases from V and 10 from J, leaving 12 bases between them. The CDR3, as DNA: TGTGCCAGCAGGGAAGGGGACTTAGCTTTCTTT. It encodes CASREGDLAFF.

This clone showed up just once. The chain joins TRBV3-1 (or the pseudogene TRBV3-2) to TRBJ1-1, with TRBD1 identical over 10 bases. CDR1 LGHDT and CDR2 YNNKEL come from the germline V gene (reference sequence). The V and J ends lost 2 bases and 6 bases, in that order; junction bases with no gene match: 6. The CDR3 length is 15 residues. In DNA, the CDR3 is TGTGCCAGCAGCCAACGGGACAGGGGCTTTGCTGAAGCTTTCTTT. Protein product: CASSQRDRGFAEAFF.

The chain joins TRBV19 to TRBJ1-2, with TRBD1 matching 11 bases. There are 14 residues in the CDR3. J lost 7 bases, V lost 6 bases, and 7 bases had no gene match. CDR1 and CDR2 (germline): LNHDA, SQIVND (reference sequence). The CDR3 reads CASSRTGGSAGYTF. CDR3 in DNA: TGTGCCAGTAGCCGGACAGGGGGCAGCGCTGGCTACACCTTC.

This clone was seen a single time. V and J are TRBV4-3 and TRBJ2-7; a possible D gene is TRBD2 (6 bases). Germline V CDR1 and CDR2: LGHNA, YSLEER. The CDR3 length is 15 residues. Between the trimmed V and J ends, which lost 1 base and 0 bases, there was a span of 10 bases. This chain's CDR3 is CASSQVRTTSYEQYF. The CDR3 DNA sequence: TGCGCCAGCAGCCAAGTAAGGACTACCTCCTACGAGCAGTACTTC.